This is a list of T cell receptor beta chains from one sample in a study of OX40 agonist ivuxolimab in advanced cancers. The table came from immunoSEQ multiplex PCR; TCRdb's copy has only in-frame clones and leaves some out. The table lists around 50,000 clones, just under 85% of them singletons. Material: CD4+ or CD8+ T cells sorted from blood, obtained in a trial of the OX40 agonist ivuxolimab. Receptors originate from an adult with an advanced solid tumor such as melanoma, head and neck, liver or kidney cancer. CDR3s include the opening cysteine and the closing phenylalanine or tryptophan. A D gene is named only where the DNA matches it firmly. Only part of the rows carry a size: once, few, many, or a class if the clone is expanded.

v_call	j_call	clone_size	d_call	cdr3_aa	cdr3_nt
TRBV7-9	TRBJ2-7	NA	NA	CASRPVLSYEQYF	TGTGCCAGCAGACCTGTCCTCTCCTACGAGCAGTACTTC
TRBV5-1	TRBJ1-2	NA	NA	CASSLDDRGAFYGYTF	TGCGCCAGCAGCTTGGACGATCGGGGAGCCTTCTATGGCTACACCTTC
TRBV28	TRBJ2-5	NA	NA	CASSLSPYGGETQYF	TGTGCCAGCAGTTTATCGCCCTACGGAGGGGAGACCCAGTACTTC
TRBV7-2	TRBJ2-5	NA	TRBD2	CASSPRAGAETQYF	TGTGCCAGCAGCCCCCGAGCGGGAGCCGAGACCCAGTACTTC
TRBV5-4	TRBJ2-3	NA	TRBD2	CASSLPAGDADTQYF	TGTGCCAGCAGCTTGCCCGCGGGAGATGCAGATACGCAGTATTTT
TRBV28	TRBJ1-2	NA	NA	CASSHGGALNGYTF	TGTGCCAGCAGTCACGGGGGCGCGCTTAATGGCTACACCTTC
TRBV4-3	TRBJ2-1	NA	NA	CASSQLRVSRDEQFF	TGCGCCAGCAGCCAATTACGGGTTTCTAGAGATGAGCAGTTCTTC
TRBV28	TRBJ2-5	NA	TRBD2	CASTPGGDQETQYF	TGTGCCAGCACCCCGGGAGGGGACCAAGAGACCCAGTACTTC
TRBV10-3	TRBJ2-1	NA	TRBD2	CAIIISGREHNEQFF	TGTGCCATCATCATTAGCGGGAGGGAACACAATGAGCAGTTCTTC
TRBV9	TRBJ2-1	NA	NA	CASSVRDWPYNEQFF	TGTGCCAGCAGCGTCCGGGACTGGCCCTACAATGAGCAGTTCTTC
TRBV27	TRBJ2-7	NA	NA	CASSPTPPGSPYEQYF	TGTGCCAGCAGTCCCACCCCCCCCGGGTCCCCCTACGAGCAGTACTTC
TRBV28	TRBJ2-1	once	NA	CASSSNGEEQFF	TGTGCCAGCAGCTCAAACGGGGAAGAGCAGTTCTTC
TRBV19	TRBJ1-1	NA	TRBD1	CASSTQDRAGATEAFF	TGTGCCAGTAGTACCCAGGACAGGGCCGGGGCCACTGAAGCTTTCTTT
TRBV28	TRBJ2-7	NA	NA	CASSQTFVQYF	TGTGCCAGCAGCCAAACGTTCGTGCAGTACTTC
TRBV11-2	TRBJ2-3	NA	NA	CASSLQRTDTQYF	TGTGCCAGCAGCTTACAGCGCACAGATACGCAGTATTTT
TRBV6-6	TRBJ1-1	NA	NA	CASKGGTGHTEAFF	TGTGCCAGCAAGGGAGGGACGGGACACACTGAAGCTTTCTTT
TRBV7-8	TRBJ2-7	NA	NA	CASSLDGPYEQYF	TGTGCCAGCAGCTTGGACGGACCCTACGAGCAGTACTTC
TRBV7-2	TRBJ1-1	NA	NA	CASSLLGSTEAFF	TGTGCCAGCAGCCTCCTAGGTTCCACTGAAGCTTTCTTT
TRBV5-4	TRBJ2-3	few	NA	CASSFGTPNKDTQYF	TGTGCCAGCAGCTTCGGGACGCCCAACAAAGATACGCAGTATTTT
TRBV7-2	TRBJ2-3	NA	NA	CASSLGGGRDTQYF	TGTGCCAGCAGCTTAGGGGGTGGGAGGGATACGCAGTATTTT
TRBV2	TRBJ1-1	NA	NA	CASSEEYRGNTEAFF	TGTGCCAGCAGTGAAGAATACCGGGGCAACACTGAAGCTTTCTTT
TRBV5-1	TRBJ2-3	NA	TRBD2	CASSLHPPQSGRTDTQYF	TGCGCCAGCAGCTTGCACCCTCCCCAAAGCGGGAGAACAGATACGCAGTATTTT
TRBV9	TRBJ2-2	NA	NA	CASSPVGQTGELFF	TGTGCCAGCAGCCCAGTGGGGCAAACCGGGGAGCTGTTTTTT
TRBV16	TRBJ2-7	once	NA	CASSQSINYEQYF	TGTGCCAGCAGCCAATCCATAAACTACGAGCAGTACTTC
TRBV5-1	TRBJ1-2	NA	NA	CASSLGAGITYGYTF	TGCGCCAGCAGCTTGGGGGCAGGGATAACCTATGGCTACACCTTC
TRBV19	TRBJ2-7	NA	NA	CASSTMGSSYEQYF	TGTGCCAGTAGTACGATGGGGTCGTCCTACGAGCAGTACTTC
TRBV18	TRBJ1-4	NA	TRBD1	CASSDPGQPNEKLFF	TGTGCCAGCTCAGATCCGGGACAGCCTAATGAAAAACTGTTTTTT
TRBV7-2	TRBJ2-5	NA	TRBD2	CASSPGTSGGWETQYF	TGTGCCAGCAGCCCAGGGACTAGCGGAGGGTGGGAGACCCAGTACTTC
TRBV7-2	TRBJ2-3	NA	TRBD1	CASSLERGRASTDTQYF	TGTGCCAGCAGCTTAGAAAGGGGGCGTGCTAGCACAGATACGCAGTATTTT
TRBV21-1	TRBJ2-7	NA	NA	CASSKGRHEQYF	TGTGCCAGCAGCAAAGGACGGCACGAGCAGTACTTC
TRBV5-1	TRBJ2-5	NA	TRBD1	CASSLGSSDRGQRETQYF	TGCGCCAGCAGCTTGGGGTCCTCCGACAGGGGGCAAAGGGAGACCCAGTACTTC
TRBV5-1	TRBJ2-2	NA	NA	CASSTGHVTPGELFF	TGCGCCAGCAGCACGGGACATGTGACCCCCGGGGAGCTGTTTTTT
TRBV6-5	TRBJ1-2	few	NA	CASSQDDDIYTF	TGTGCCAGCAGTCAAGACGACGACATCTACACCTTC
TRBV2	TRBJ1-2	NA	TRBD1	CASSAGTDPFSGYGYTF	TGTGCCAGCAGTGCGGGGACAGACCCCTTCTCGGGCTATGGCTACACCTTC
TRBV6-5	TRBJ1-2	NA	NA	CASSYWGTNYGYTF	TGTGCCAGCAGTTACTGGGGGACAAACTATGGCTACACCTTC
TRBV11-2	TRBJ2-7	NA	TRBD2	CASSPLFLAGGGEQYF	TGTGCCAGCAGCCCCCTTTTTTTAGCGGGAGGGGGCGAGCAGTACTTC
TRBV5-1	TRBJ2-3	NA	NA	CASSLAGSSTDTQYF	TGCGCCAGCAGCTTGGCTGGATCTAGCACAGATACGCAGTATTTT
TRBV28	TRBJ1-2	NA	NA	CASSLSGGFGYTF	TGTGCCAGCAGTTTATCGGGGGGCTTTGGCTACACCTTC
TRBV7-9	TRBJ2-7	NA	NA	CASSPGRTGGEQYF	TGTGCCAGCAGCCCTGGACGGACGGGTGGCGAGCAGTACTTC
TRBV6-1	TRBJ2-7	NA	NA	CASRQGWSSYEQYF	TGTGCCAGCAGGCAGGGTTGGAGCTCCTACGAGCAGTACTTC
TRBV5-1	TRBJ1-3	NA	NA	CASSSGVSSGNTIYF	TGCGCCAGCAGCTCAGGGGTCTCCTCTGGAAACACCATATATTTT
TRBV2	TRBJ2-4	NA	TRBD2	CASRLSGRSLKETKNIQYF	TGTGCCAGCAGATTAAGCGGGAGGTCACTTAAGGAGACCAAAAACATTCAGTACTTC
TRBV6-1	TRBJ2-7	NA	TRBD1	CASSEGQGNEQYF	TGTGCCAGCAGTGAGGGACAGGGAAACGAGCAGTACTTC
TRBV28	TRBJ2-1	NA	NA	CASRVLPWGEQFF	TGTGCCAGCAGGGTCCTACCCTGGGGTGAGCAGTTCTTC
TRBV11-3	TRBJ2-1	NA	NA	CASSSRLDEQFF	TGTGCCAGCAGCTCCCGACTAGATGAGCAGTTCTTC
TRBV5-1	TRBJ1-2	NA	NA	CASSLDSGYGYTF	TGCGCCAGCAGCTTGGACTCGGGCTATGGCTACACCTTC
TRBV5-6	TRBJ1-3	NA	NA	CASSLRQARRNTIYF	TGTGCCAGCAGCTTGAGGCAGGCTCGTAGAAACACCATATATTTT
TRBV28	TRBJ2-1	NA	TRBD2	CASSTTGSGRPREQFF	TGTGCCAGCAGTACGACGGGGAGCGGGAGGCCGAGGGAGCAGTTCTTC
TRBV29-1	TRBJ2-4	NA	TRBD1	CSFTGGATKNIQYF	TGCAGCTTTACAGGGGGCGCGACCAAAAACATTCAGTACTTC
TRBV28	TRBJ1-2	NA	NA	CASRAGQDGYTF	TGTGCCAGCAGAGCAGGCCAAGATGGCTACACCTTC
TRBV11-2	TRBJ2-7	NA	TRBD2	CASSLGTSGYEQYF	TGTGCCAGCAGCCTAGGGACTAGCGGCTACGAGCAGTACTTC
TRBV7-3	TRBJ1-5	NA	NA	CASSFGGDGQPQHF	TGTGCCAGCAGCTTCGGGGGAGATGGGCAGCCCCAGCATTTT
TRBV11-3	TRBJ2-1	NA	TRBD2	CASSLGAGGQREQFF	TGTGCCAGCAGCTTAGGGGCGGGAGGCCAGAGGGAGCAGTTCTTC
TRBV9	TRBJ1-4	NA	NA	CASSTSKHEGEDEKLFF	TGTGCCAGCAGCACATCAAAGCATGAGGGGGAGGATGAAAAACTGTTTTTT
TRBV7-9	TRBJ1-2	NA	TRBD1	CASSLAGTANNYGYTF	TGTGCCAGCAGCTTAGCAGGGACAGCGAATAACTATGGCTACACCTTC
TRBV2	TRBJ2-4	NA	NA	CASSEGGQGYIQYF	TGTGCCAGCAGTGAAGGCGGTCAGGGGTACATTCAGTACTTC
TRBV2	TRBJ2-1	NA	TRBD2	CASRTQLPTLAVGYNEQFF	TGTGCCAGCAGAACACAGCTACCCACCCTAGCGGTTGGATACAATGAGCAGTTCTTC
TRBV7-2	TRBJ2-3	NA	NA	CASSLSSPDTQYF	TGTGCCAGCAGCTTATCTAGCCCAGATACGCAGTATTTT
TRBV10-3	TRBJ2-1	NA	NA	CAISELTSKEQFF	TGTGCCATCAGTGAGCTTACGAGTAAGGAGCAGTTCTTC
TRBV30	TRBJ2-7	NA	TRBD2	CAWRGLAGSTSYEQYF	TGTGCCTGGAGAGGACTAGCGGGGTCGACCTCCTACGAGCAGTACTTC